The source of this T cell receptor beta chain is a study of OX40 agonist ivuxolimab in advanced cancers. Context from the whole study: Ivuxolimab, which targeted the costimulatory receptor OX40 (CD134), was an agonistic, fully human IgG2 monoclonal antibody. Of the approximately 54 patients in dose escalation, about 19 had hepatocellular carcinoma, around 15 had melanoma, 9 had renal cell carcinoma and 9 had head and neck cancer. Intravenous ivuxolimab was administered to patients every 2 weeks at six dose levels: 0.01, 0.1, 0.3, 1.5, 3 and 10 mg/kg. Prior anti-PD-1, anti-PD-L1 or anti-CTLA-4 therapy was permitted, and roughly two fifths of dose-escalation patients had received checkpoint inhibitors. The monotherapy dose-escalation portion (N of about 49 patients) of the phase I ivuxolimab trial is reported in the paper. The point of sequencing TCRbeta in the periphery was to test whether ivuxolimab changed TCR sequence diversity and drove clonal T-cell expansion. In the dose-escalation cohort, 82.7% of patients were male, and the mean age was roughly 60 years, with a range of 23 to 79. Partial responses were achieved by three dose-escalation patients, of whom one had hepatocellular carcinoma and two had cutaneous melanoma. Beyond this particular receptor, the publication reports: Partial responders in the 0.1-3.0 mg/kg groups had among the lowest normalized peripheral clonal expansion, especially among CD8+ T cells. Clonal expansion of both CD4+ and CD8+ blood T cells was observed from baseline to week 6 at doses 0.1 to 3.0 mg/kg. Antigen specificity was not determined for the clonally expanded peripheral T cells. After ivuxolimab, more expanded clones were found on average in CD8+ T cells than in CD4+ T cells. Low levels of normalized T-cell clonal expansion were also seen in some patients who did not respond.

Genomic DNA was extracted from sorted cells for sequencing of the TCRbeta CDR3 region. TCRbeta CDR3 regions were sequenced using the immunoSEQ Assay. This is the immuneACCESS table as TCRdb keeps it, with only in-frame sequences that have V and J called. A part of the clones is gone; compared with another copy, unresolved V genes explain less than half, and the rest is unexplained. The sample includes 55,000 to 70,000 clones, with 80% to 90% observed a single time. Of the sample, 0.88% falls within the top ten clones. This clone has a single count. Its antigen remains undetermined. No quality values exist for individual bases; no much larger clone is one base distant. The trial excluded patients who had a history of autoimmune disease or who were on systemic immunosuppression. In every dose cohort, peripheral blood was drawn for TCR sequencing at baseline, cycle 4 day 1, and cycle 7 day 1. Samples were obtained from an open-label, multicenter, first-in-human phase I dose-escalation trial of ivuxolimab. Adults with locally advanced or metastatic head and neck squamous cell, hepatocellular, melanoma or renal cell carcinoma were enrolled in the trial. Before TCR sequencing, CD4+ T cells and CD8+ T cells from peripheral blood were sorted into separate populations.

For CDR1 and CDR2, the germline V gene lists SGHVS and FQNEAQ. At the junction V is shortened by 3 bases and J by 0 bases, with 8 bases in between. The CDR3 contains 14 residues, cysteine and phenylalanine counted. Just CDR3 DNA is preserved here, 42 bases in frame from base 1. The source was CD4+ or CD8+ T cells sorted from blood, collected in a trial of the OX40 agonist ivuxolimab. The V and J segments used are TRBV7-8 and TRBJ1-1; TRBD1 might be the D gene, on 5 matching bases. The TCR sequence derives from an adult with an advanced solid tumor such as melanoma, head and neck, liver or kidney cancer. CDR3 protein: CASSLGRMNTEAFF. The bases are TGTGCCAGCAGCTTGGGACGGATGAACACTGAAGCTTTCTTT.